Here is one TCR beta chain with its context. This specimen belongs to a study of T cells in Graves' hyperthyroidism and ophthalmopathy. RNA transcripts provided the source from which TCR beta CDR3 regions were amplified. Using the HTBI primer set, a first-round RT-PCR was run on the TCR CDR3. TCRdb used MiXCR to reprocess the multiplex PCR reads, holding one entry per CDR3 protein. There are hundreds of thousands of distinct CDR3 sequences in the sample; about a fifth occur only once, and around a third lies in the top ten. This TCR was sampled from a man aged 25 to 40 with Graves' ophthalmopathy. Sequenced input: blood.

The CDR3 DNA follows: TGTGCCACCAGCAGGGGATGGACAGGGAGTAATCAGCCCCAGCATTTT. It yields the protein CATSRGWTGSNQPQHF. This chain connects TRBV15 to TRBJ1-5; TRBD1 aligns across 8 bases. Trimming removed 3 bases from V and 4 bases from J; junction bases left unmatched: 8. The CDR3 has 16 amino acids. Germline CDR1 is LNHNV and CDR2 is YYDKDF (reference sequence).